This T cell receptor beta chain was found in a study of control samples from healthy donors and cancer patients (dated by TCRdb to about 2020). A word on this clone: Its antigen is currently not known. No much larger clonotype is one base removed from it; base qualities were not supplied.

Library method: the immunoSEQ multiplex PCR assay. Here the immuneACCESS table is served through TCRdb, limited to in-frame sequences with V and J called. Missing clones are a known gap in these copies; in checked studies unresolved V genes cover under half, and the rest lacks a known reason. The table for this sample lists around 82,000 clones; about 87% of them were counted only once. The top ten clones comprise around a fifth of the sample. Sequencing input: blood. This TCR derives from a man aged 50 to 59 in good health.

The nucleotide sequence is TGTGCCAGCAGCCCCGGGGCACAAGAGACCCAGTACTTC. The resulting protein is CASSPGAQETQYF. The V and J segments used are TRBV11-1 and TRBJ2-5; the D gene could be either TRBD1 or TRBD2, each agreeing at 5 bases. As encoded in the germline V gene (reference sequence), CDR1 is SGHAT while CDR2 is FQDESV. The CDR3 goes from the cysteine to the phenylalanine over 13 residues. The only DNA kept is the CDR3, 39 bases in frame from the first base. Trimming at the junction amounts to 5 bases on V and 2 bases on J, and the germline ends lie 9 bases apart.